The 2 T cell receptor beta chains below all came from one sample that was sequenced in a study of vaccination and CD4 T cells after COVID-19. The antigens for these receptors are not known. The study sequenced cultured CD4+ T cell DNA using the Oncomine TCR Beta short-read assay. TCRdb ran MiXCR on the PCR reads and lists one entry per CDR3 protein. The sample lists about 2,500 distinct CDR3 sequences, about a fifth occurring once. Treatment noted: approximately 9-day PBMC culture with coronavirus spike peptide pools or control peptides (ViraFEST assay). Ahead of the COVID-19 pandemic (2011-2018), the CD4+ T cells of the unexposed donor were collected. The sequenced sample was CD4+ T cells from blood, cultured in vitro. The receptors stem from a human donor in good health.

This clonotype is categorized as medium-sized (0.01 to 0.1%). V gene TRBV20-1 combines with J gene TRBJ1-6; weak D call: TRBD1 (6 bases). Germline V gene sequence: CDR1 DFQATT, CDR2 SNEGSKA (reference sequence). The CDR3 is 15 amino acids. Trimming took 3 bases from V and 2 from J, leaving 11 bases between them. The CDR3: CSASTGSPYNSPLHF. CDR3 nucleotide sequence: TGCAGTGCTAGCACAGGGAGCCCCTATAATTCACCCCTCCACTTT.

This clonotype has just a few counts. The V and J genes are TRBV24-1 and TRBJ2-2, with D tentatively TRBD1 or TRBD2 (6 bases each). There are 17 residues in the CDR3. Between the trimmed V and J ends, which lost 2 bases and 1 base, there was a span of 13 bases. Germline lookup yields CDR1 KGHDR and CDR2 SFDVKD. The CDR3 bases are TGTGCCACCAGTGATTGGGGGCAGGGACTGAACACCGGGGAGCTGTTTTTT. It specifies CATSDWGQGLNTGELFF.